This record looks at one T cell receptor (beta chain) sequence and its context. The sample originates from a study of control samples from healthy donors and cancer patients. Trimming took 3 bases from V and 5 from J; bases not matched to a gene: 12. The germline V gene has CDR1 LGHNA and CDR2 YNFKEQ. The CDR3 totals 18 residues. Sequencing used immunoSEQ multiplex PCR; TCRdb keeps in-frame clones, though not all of them. The sample lists around 160,000 clones, 80% to 95% occurring once. The chain is built from TRBV4-2 and TRBJ2-1; TRBD2 aligns across 11 bases. The specimen sequenced was blood. This clonotype was obtained from a man aged 18 to 29 in good health. CDR3 nucleotide sequence: TGTGCCAGCAGCCATATACCTTTTGGTAGCGGGGGGGACAATGAGCAGTTCTTC. This codes for CASSHIPFGSGGDNEQFF.